A single sample gave rise to the 15 T cell receptor beta chains below, sequenced in a study of neurological immune-mediated disorders. TCRdb used MiXCR to reprocess the 5' RACE reads, holding one entry per CDR3 protein. The sample has about 70,000 distinct CDR3 sequences, roughly 4.5% seen once; the top ten hold about 2.2%. The sample comprised PBMCs. The receptors originated from a woman aged 70-85 years with multiple sclerosis.

At least ten counts were recorded for this clonotype. V is TRBV11-2 and J is TRBJ1-4; 12 nucleotides agree with TRBD1. The CDR3 is made up of 17 amino acids. Losses at the gene ends were 5 bases for V and 2 bases for J; bases not matched to a gene: 6. CDR1 and CDR2 from the germline V gene are SGHAT and FQNNGV. In DNA form, the CDR3 reads TGTGCCAGCAGCGCGAAGGGACAGGGGGCGACTAATGAAAAACTGTTTTTT. Residues: CASSAKGQGATNEKLFF.

This clonotype has at least ten counts. The CDR3 protein is CASSLEGTTHGETQYF. For the CDR3, the DNA is TGCGCCAGCAGCTTGGAGGGGACTACCCATGGAGAGACCCAGTACTTC. This sequence joins TRBV5-1 and TRBJ2-5; 7 positions match TRBD2. Losses at the gene ends were 0 bases for V and 4 bases for J; bases not matched to a gene: 9. The length of the CDR3 is 16 residues. Germline CDR1 and CDR2: SGHRS and YFSETQ. The entire variable domain, with the rest obtained from reference TRBV5-1 and TRBJ2-5, is as follows: KAGVTQTPRYLIKTRGQQVTLSCSPISGHRSVSWYQQTPGQGLQFLFEYFSETQRNKGNFPGRFSGRQFSNSRSEMNVSTLELGDSALYLCASSLEGTTHGETQYFGPGTRLLVL.

In its sample, this clonotype was seen many times. The chain employs TRBV4-2 and TRBJ1-2; D possibly corresponds to TRBD1 (5 bases). This CDR3 has 18 residues. V was shortened by 0 bases and J by 3 bases, with 20 bases between the two germline ends. Looked up from germline, CDR1 is LGHNA and CDR2 is YNFKEQ. CDR3 sequence (DNA): TGTGCCAGCAGCCAAGAGACTCGCTTATCTGACAGCGACTATGGCTACACCTTC. It codes for CASSQETRLSDSDYGYTF.

This clonotype was counted at least ten times. This chain joins TRBV14 and TRBJ1-2, with a possible D match to TRBD1 (6 bases). V dropped 2 bases and J dropped 4 bases, with 14 bases sitting between them. CDR3 length equals 15 residues. The V gene's germline CDR1 is SGHDN and CDR2 FVKESK. CDR3 amino acids: CASSQTNREGYGYTF. CDR3 coding DNA: TGTGCCAGCAGCCAAACAAACAGGGAGGGCTATGGCTACACCTTC.

This clonotype was seen many times. In DNA form, the CDR3 reads TGCAGTGCTAGTACCGGGACTAGCACAGATACGCAGTATTTT. Protein: CSASTGTSTDTQYF. The chain joins TRBV20-1 to TRBJ2-3, with D tentatively TRBD2 (6 bases). Trimming took off 3 bases at V and 0 bases at J, with 10 bases between the two ends. There are 14 residues in the CDR3. CDR1 DFQATT and CDR2 SNEGSKA come from the germline V gene (reference sequence).

This clonotype was detected many times. The rearrangement links TRBV12-3 or TRBV12-4 to TRBJ2-5; D gene unclear. Trimming stripped 9 bases from V and 4 bases from J, with 9 bases between. The CDR3 is 11 residues long. CDR3 residues: CASGIGETQYF. The CDR3 region has the DNA TGTGCCAGTGGGATTGGAGAGACCCAGTACTTC.

This clonotype was detected many times. V gene TRBV5-1 combines with J gene TRBJ2-6, with D perhaps TRBD1 (6 bases). Trimming pared 0 bases from V and 3 bases from J, leaving 10 bases between. The CDR3 loop spans 16 amino acids. CDR1 and CDR2 (germline): SGHRS, YFSETQ. The CDR3 bases are TGCGCCAGCAGCTTGGATGGGGGCGGTGGGGCCAACGTCCTGACTTTC. It is translated as CASSLDGGGGANVLTF.

Many counts were recorded for this clonotype. The rearrangement uses TRBV11-1 and TRBJ2-3; D remains ambiguous. Trimming left V 5 bases short and J 0 bases short, with 9 bases between. CDR1 and CDR2 from the germline V gene are SGHAT and FQDESV (reference sequence). This CDR3 has 14 residues. CDR3 DNA sequence: TGTGCCAGCAGCCCGAGGTTTAGCACAGATACGCAGTATTTT. The encoded protein is CASSPRFSTDTQYF. The full variable domain, completed using reference TRBV11-1 and TRBJ2-3, is EAEVAQSPRYKITEKSQAVAFWCDPISGHATLYWYRQILGQGPELLVQFQDESVVDDSQLPKDRFSAERLKGVDSTLKIQPAELGDSAMYLCASSPRFSTDTQYFGPGTRLTVL.

This clonotype was observed a handful of times. The chain employs TRBV5-1 and TRBJ2-1; 12 bases fit TRBD2. The trim removed 4 bases at V and 7 bases at J, leaving 9 bases unmatched. Germline V CDR1 and CDR2: SGHRS, YFSETQ. The CDR3 covers 16 residues. CDR3 sequence: CASSLDQTSGRNEQFF. The CDR3 coding sequence is TGCGCCAGCAGCCTGGACCAGACTAGCGGGAGAAATGAGCAGTTCTTC. The full variable domain, completed using reference TRBV5-1 and TRBJ2-1, is KAGVTQTPRYLIKTRGQQVTLSCSPISGHRSVSWYQQTPGQGLQFLFEYFSETQRNKGNFPGRFSGRQFSNSRSEMNVSTLELGDSALYLCASSLDQTSGRNEQFFGPGTRLTVL.

This clonotype was counted many times. V gene TRBV29-1 combines with J gene TRBJ2-6, with D possibly TRBD2 on 6 matching bases. Germline V gene data show CDR1 as SQVTM and CDR2 as ANQGSEA. Trimming took off 4 bases at V and 1 base at J, with 8 bases between the two ends. The CDR3 runs to 14 residues. The CDR3 region is CSVGGRSGANVLTF. In nucleotides, the CDR3 is TGCAGCGTTGGAGGGAGGTCTGGGGCCAACGTCCTGACTTTC.

This clonotype showed up many times. The V gene is TRBV20-1, the J gene TRBJ2-1, with 10 bases matching TRBD2. CDR1 and CDR2 from the germline V gene are DFQATT and SNEGSKA (reference sequence). The J segment lost 3 bases and the V segment lost 6 bases, leaving 8 bases of the junction unmatched. This CDR3 is 15 amino acids long. The chain's CDR3 is CSARGTSEIYNEQFF. Here the CDR3 DNA reads TGCAGTGCCCGCGGGACTAGCGAGATCTACAATGAGCAGTTCTTC.

This clonotype came up many times. The V gene is TRBV5-5, the J gene TRBJ2-3, with D possibly matching TRBD2 (6 bases). Per germline, CDR1 SGHKS and CDR2 YYEKEE (reference sequence). V dropped 5 bases and J dropped 4 bases, with 23 bases sitting between them. The CDR3 is 17 residues long. The CDR3 DNA is TGTGCCAGCAGGCCTTGGGTCCTGACTAGTCGCTCAGATACGCAGTATTTT. It translates to CASRPWVLTSRSDTQYF.

The table lists this clonotype with many counts. This sequence joins TRBV3-1 and TRBJ1-1, with D possibly being TRBD1 (5 bases). The V gene's germline CDR1 is LGHDT and CDR2 YNNKEL (reference sequence). The CDR3 runs 14 residues. The V end was cut by 4 bases, the J end by 5 bases, with 14 bases between. For the CDR3, the DNA is TGTGCCAGCAGCCCTACGGCGGGGCGGACTGAAGCTTTCTTT. As protein: CASSPTAGRTEAFF.

This clonotype was seen many times. V is TRBV7-2 and J is TRBJ2-7; 9 bases align to TRBD2. V shed 4 bases and J 1 base; nucleotides not matched to a gene: 5. This CDR3 is 15 amino acids long. The germline CDR1 and CDR2 sequences are SGHTA and FQGNSA. The CDR3: CASSSSSGTSYEQYF. The CDR3 region has the DNA TGTGCCAGCAGCTCTTCTAGCGGGACTTCCTACGAGCAGTACTTC.

This clonotype has ten or more counts. The gene calls are TRBV4-1 and TRBJ2-2; D remains ambiguous. The V gene's germline CDR1 is MGHRA and CDR2 YSYEKL. Trimming left V 4 bases short and J 5 bases short, with 8 bases between. The CDR3 totals 13 residues. The CDR3 loop reads CASSPLGTGELFF. The CDR3 coding sequence is TGCGCCAGCAGCCCCCTCGGGACCGGGGAGCTGTTTTTT.